A single sample is the source of the 20 T cell receptor beta chains below, sequenced in a study of beta chain features in type 1 diabetes. Every bit of the isolated RNA underwent reverse transcription, so sequencing read expressed TCRB transcripts. TCRdb's table, derived via immunoSEQ multiplex PCR, lists solely in-frame clones and lacks some. The repertoire holds about 150,000 clones, with 9.2% as singletons. The sample consisted of central memory CD4+ T cells from blood. These receptor sequences come from a young man in good health.

The chain joins TRBV18 to TRBJ1-5; tentative D call: TRBD1 (6 bases). This CDR3 has 16 amino acids. Trimming stripped 2 bases from V and 5 bases from J, with 16 bases between. CDR1 is KGHSH and CDR2 is LQKENI in the germline V gene. The CDR3 coding sequence is TGTGCCAGCTCACCAGTCTCACAGGGTAAGGATCAGCCCCAGCATTTT. This encodes CASSPVSQGKDQPQHF.

The rearrangement joins TRBV19 to TRBJ2-5; maybe TRBD1 (5 bases). V shed 5 bases and J shed 1 base, with 17 bases lying between them. This CDR3 has 16 residues. Germline V gene data show CDR1 as LNHDA and CDR2 as SQIVND (reference sequence). In nucleotides, the CDR3 is TGTGCCAGTAGTCCCACTTTGGGGCTATTCCAAGAGACCCAGTACTTC. Its protein is CASSPTLGLFQETQYF.

The chain recombines TRBV28 with TRBJ2-1; 10 bases agree with TRBD2. Germline loops: CDR1 MDHEN, CDR2 SYDVKM. The CDR3 covers 16 residues. V gave up 6 bases and J gave up 4 bases; unmatched junction bases: 9. DNA of the CDR3: TGTGCCAGCAGGGGGCTAGCGGGGGCCAATTACAATGAGCAGTTCTTC. Amino acid sequence: CASRGLAGANYNEQFF. The full variable domain, with the rest looked up from reference TRBV28 and TRBJ2-1, is DVKVTQSSRYLVKRTGEKVFLECVQDMDHENMFWYRQDPGLGLRLIYFSYDVKMKEKGDIPEGYSVSREKKERFSLILESASTNQTSMYLCASRGLAGANYNEQFFGPGTRLTVL.

The chain is built from TRBV4-3 and TRBJ2-3, with TRBD2 matching over 7 bases. CDR1 LGHNA and CDR2 YSLEER come from the germline V gene. The length of the CDR3 is 15 residues. With V trimmed by 0 bases and J by 3 bases, 3 bases remained unmatched. The CDR3 reads CASSQDGGWTDTQYF. The CDR3 region has the DNA TGCGCCAGCAGCCAAGACGGGGGGTGGACAGATACGCAGTATTTT.

This clone was observed a handful of times. The chain combines TRBV6-1 with TRBJ2-5; D is ambiguous. The CDR3 runs to 10 residues. Trimming pared 7 bases from V and 5 bases from J, leaving 5 bases between. The germline V gene has CDR1 MNHNS and CDR2 SASEGT. CDR3 sequence: CASMEETQYF. The CDR3, as DNA: TGTGCCAGCATGGAGGAGACCCAGTACTTC.

This clone was seen a few times. The chain carries TRBV5-4 and TRBJ2-2; D gene unclear. V was trimmed by 4 bases and J by 3 bases, leaving 4 bases between them. The germline V gene encodes CDR1 SGHNT and CDR2 YYREEE (reference sequence). The CDR3 has 12 residues. CDR3 DNA: TGTGCCAGCAGCCTTTACACCGGGGAGCTGTTTTTT. It codes for CASSLYTGELFF.

The chain couples TRBV4-1 to TRBJ1-3; D is perhaps TRBD1 (5 bases). Germline loops: CDR1 MGHRA, CDR2 YSYEKL. Trimming removed 4 bases at V and 0 bases at J, with 13 bases between. The CDR3 consists of 16 residues. The CDR3 protein is CASSLTQASSGNTIYF. The CDR3 DNA reads as TGCGCCAGCAGCCTGACACAGGCGTCCTCTGGAAACACCATATATTTT.

There are many counts of this clone. The chain links TRBV7-2 to TRBJ1-2, with a possible D match to TRBD1 (6 bases). V lost 2 bases, J lost 6 bases, and 13 bases lay in between. The germline V gene encodes CDR1 SGHTA and CDR2 FQGNSA. The CDR3 consists of 14 residues. For the CDR3, the DNA is TGTGCCAGCAGCTTATATCTAGGGGGAGATGGCTACACCTTC. Its translation is CASSLYLGGDGYTF.

This chain connects TRBV28 to TRBJ2-7, with 7 bases identical to TRBD1. The junction had 14 bases not matched to a gene; V was cut back by 6 bases and J by 6 bases. Germline lookup yields CDR1 MDHEN and CDR2 SYDVKM. CDR3 length: 15 amino acids. CDR3 bases: TGTGCCAGCAGGCTCCCCGAGGCAGGGGGTTCCGAGCAGTACTTC. Residues: CASRLPEAGGSEQYF. Supplemented by reference TRBV28 and TRBJ2-7, the full variable domain reads DVKVTQSSRYLVKRTGEKVFLECVQDMDHENMFWYRQDPGLGLRLIYFSYDVKMKEKGDIPEGYSVSREKKERFSLILESASTNQTSMYLCASRLPEAGGSEQYFGPGTRLTVT.

The chain couples TRBV19 to TRBJ1-1; weak D call: TRBD1 (5 bases). V was trimmed by 6 bases and J by 4 bases, leaving 15 bases between them. The CDR3 loop spans 14 amino acids. Germline CDR1 reads LNHDA; CDR2 reads SQIVND (reference sequence). CDR3 amino acids: CASRDGHPVTEAFF. Here the CDR3 DNA reads TGTGCCAGTAGGGACGGACACCCGGTCACTGAAGCTTTCTTT.

The sample holds a few counts of this clone. The chain uses TRBV19 and TRBJ2-4; TRBD2 agrees at 10 bases. The CDR3 sequence is 18 residues long. With 3 bases clipped from V and 0 bases from J, the junction kept 8 bases outside the gene matches. Germline assignment: CDR1 LNHDA and CDR2 SQIVND (reference sequence). This CDR3 reads CASSIVLAGTTAKNIQYF. The CDR3 nucleotides are TGTGCCAGTAGTATCGTACTAGCGGGAACCACAGCCAAAAACATTCAGTACTTC.

This clone has more than one count but fewer than ten. The chain is built from TRBV6-5 and TRBJ2-1, with 9 bases identical to TRBD2. Germline trimming cut 6 bases from V and 6 bases from J; bases unmatched to any gene: 9. CDR3 length: 15 amino acids. Germline V CDR1 and CDR2: MNHEY, SVGAGI. The CDR3 DNA reads TGTGCCAGCAGAAAGGGGCGGGGGGGCCCCAATGAGCAGTTCTTC. Its protein is CASRKGRGGPNEQFF.

This clone was seen more than once but under ten times. V is TRBV2 and J is TRBJ2-1; possible D gene TRBD2, 6 bases. Trimming stripped 4 bases from V and 5 bases from J, with 9 bases between. Germline V gives CDR1 SNHLY, CDR2 FYNNEI. This CDR3 comprises 13 residues. CDR3 bases: TGTGCCAGCAGTGTCGGGAGAAACAATGAGCAGTTCTTC. It is translated as CASSVGRNNEQFF.

This clone was seen more than once but under ten times. The V call is TRBV5-4, the J call TRBJ2-2, with D tentatively TRBD1 (6 bases). The CDR3 loop spans 17 amino acids. Germline V gene sequence: CDR1 SGHNT, CDR2 YYREEE (reference sequence). V dropped 4 bases and J dropped 7 bases, with 23 bases sitting between them. CDR3 in DNA: TGTGCCAGCAGCCTCCCGGGTGGGGGCGCCTTGGGCGGGGAGCTGTTTTTT. This encodes CASSLPGGGALGGELFF.

In this sample, this clone turned up a few times. The chain links TRBV7-9 to TRBJ2-7, with 9 bases aligning to TRBD1. The germline CDR1 and CDR2 sequences are SEHNR and FQNEAQ (reference sequence). V lost 0 bases to trimming and J lost 3 bases; unmatched junction nucleotides: 6. There are 16 residues in the CDR3. The CDR3 sequence is CASSLAPGQGDYEQYF. The DNA for the CDR3 is TGTGCCAGCAGCTTAGCGCCGGGACAGGGAGACTACGAGCAGTACTTC.

The rearrangement uses TRBV6-5 and TRBJ2-7; 8 nucleotides match TRBD1. Trimming removed 5 bases from V and 4 bases from J; junction bases left unmatched: 10. The CDR3 covers 15 residues. Germline V gene sequence: CDR1 MNHEY, CDR2 SVGAGI. CDR3 nucleotides: TGTGCCAGCAGTCCCCCGTACAGGGGGACATACGAGCAGTACTTC. It codes for CASSPPYRGTYEQYF.

In this sample, this clone turned up a few times. The CDR3: CASSEGQTFGEAFF. In DNA form, the CDR3 reads TGTGCCAGCAGTGAAGGGCAGACGTTCGGGGAAGCTTTCTTT. V gene TRBV2 combines with J gene TRBJ1-1; D remains ambiguous. Per the germline V gene, CDR1 is SNHLY and CDR2 is FYNNEI. This CDR3 has 14 residues. V dropped 1 base and J dropped 8 bases, with 14 bases sitting between them.

This clone was seen at least ten times. V gene TRBV14 combines with J gene TRBJ2-4; TRBD1 aligns across 10 bases. With 4 bases clipped from V and 12 bases from J, the junction kept 6 bases outside the gene matches. Germline V lookup: CDR1 SGHDN, CDR2 FVKESK. The CDR3 runs 13 residues. The CDR3 sequence: CASSRDRGFGQYF. In DNA form, the CDR3 reads TGTGCCAGCAGCCGGGACAGGGGTTTCGGTCAGTACTTC.

This clone turned up a few times. The V and J genes are TRBV6-6 and TRBJ2-7; 9 bases map to TRBD1. Germline values: CDR1 MNHNY, CDR2 SVGAGI (reference sequence). The CDR3 is 16 amino acids. V lost 4 bases and J lost 2; bases outside the gene matches: 9. CDR3 coding DNA: TGTGCCAGCAGTTGGGGACAGGGCCCCCTTACCTACGAGCAGTACTTC. It encodes CASSWGQGPLTYEQYF.

This clone has a count of ten or more. The chain employs TRBV7-8 and TRBJ1-2; unclear D gene. Trimming took 5 bases from V and 8 from J, leaving 15 bases between them. In germline, CDR1 is SGHVS, CDR2 FQNEAQ. The CDR3 consists of 13 residues. The CDR3 spells CASSLLAGEGYTF. CDR3 nucleotide sequence: TGTGCCAGCAGCCTCCTTGCCGGGGAAGGCTACACCTTC.